The clone carrying this T cell receptor beta chain appeared many times. Primers used in a second PCR of about 7 to 11 cycles were a sample-barcoded 5' primer and a J-beta primer mix. TCRdb independently ran MiXCR on the 5' RACE reads; one entry per CDR3 protein. The table lists 1.5 million to 2 million distinct CDR3 sequences, 28% of them singletons. This sample stems from a study of blood T cells in healthy people across ages. Germline V lookup: CDR1 SQVTM, CDR2 ANQGSEA. The CDR3 totals 11 residues. Trimming removed 7 bases from V and 8 bases from J, with 14 bases in between. This TCR was sampled from a woman in her thirties in good health. The chain carries TRBV29-1 and TRBJ1-2; D gene uncertain. Sequenced: blood. CDR3 DNA sequence: TGCAGCGGGCTACGACCCGACGGCTACACCTTC. Its protein product is CSGLRPDGYTF.